Given below is one T cell receptor beta chain in context. These data belong to a study of blood T cell repertoires in COVID-19. Whole-study context: Sources were T cells, B-cell-depleted T cells, or PBMCs; the material itself was cDNA or gDNA.

This CDR3 has 16 amino acids. The germline CDR1 and CDR2 sequences are MDHEN and SYDVKM. Trimming cost V 2 bases and J 0 bases, with 10 bases left between them. In the authors' workflow: Estimation of nucleated cell counts relied on the amplification of reference gene primers. Only in-frame clones appear in the TCRdb table, and some are missing; sequencing was by immunoSEQ multiplex PCR. V and J calls and clone size are those listed in that table; D and trimming were worked out from the DNA. The sample has some 50,000 clones; 80% to 90% are singletons. The TCR originated in a man in his forties or fifties with active COVID-19. The sample consisted of peripheral blood. The chain combines TRBV28 with TRBJ1-4; TRBD1 might be the D (6 bases). CDR3 nucleotides: TGTGCCAGCAGTTTAGGGACAAGAGCAACTAATGAAAAACTGTTTTTT. This codes for CASSLGTRATNEKLFF.